This T cell receptor (beta chain) stems from a study of cytomegalovirus exposure and HLA in healthy donors. The study's findings and limits: A few CMV-associated chains proved CMV antigen-specific in vitro. In a later analysis, TCR beta V- and J-gene trimming was associated with a missense DCLRE1C variant. Rates of TCR association differed by HLA locus in a later analysis, with DRB1 highest and HLA-C lowest.

The PCR contained 60 Vbeta and 13 Jbeta primers. Measured with immunoSEQ multiplex PCR; TCRdb has only the in-frame clones, and not every one. This repertoire shows about 130,000 clones, about 80% found once; its top ten account for around 9.9%. Trimming took 0 bases from V and 5 from J; bases not matched to a gene: 8. Germline assignment: CDR1 SGHRS and CDR2 YFSETQ. The CDR3 spans 17 residues. Points on this clone: What it binds is unknown.

This TCR was recovered from a man aged 25-40 years in good health and CMV-seropositive. The specimen sequenced was PBMCs. This chain links TRBV5-1 with TRBJ2-5, with 12 bases fitting TRBD2. The CDR3 DNA reads TGCGCCAGCAGCTTGGGCGGGACTAGCGGGCATCGGGAGACCCAGTACTTC. This sequence encodes CASSLGGTSGHRETQYF.